This T cell receptor beta chain is from a study of vaccination and CD4 T cells after COVID-19. Study context: Post-vaccine sampling followed dose two by a median about 72 days (range 14 to 241).

This clonotype was seen more than once but under ten times. Its specificity is not known. Overall study results and limits: Clonotypes reactive to SARS-CoV-2 had a median that went up from around 20 to 38, but not significantly.

As to treatment: approximately 10-day PBMC culture with coronavirus spike peptide pools or control peptides (ViraFEST assay). Positive SARS-CoV-2 PCR tests in convalescent patients dated from March to December 2020, pre-Alpha, Beta and Delta. The Oncomine TCR Beta short-read assay was applied to DNA of cultured CD4+ T cells. The authors extracted genomic DNA from cultured CD4+ T cells. MiXCR was run by TCRdb on the PCR reads, yielding one entry per CDR3 protein. The sample consists of some 25,000 distinct CDR3 sequences, approximately 50% of them appearing once. V was clipped by 2 bases and J by 0 bases, with 16 bases between them. Germline values: CDR1 KGHDR, CDR2 SFDVKD. CDR3 length: 18 amino acids.

The rearrangement links TRBV24-1 to TRBJ2-1; perhaps D is TRBD1 or TRBD2 (5 bases each). This clonotype was obtained from a human donor who had recovered from COVID-19. Sequencing was performed on CD4+ T cells from blood, cultured in vitro. CDR3 in DNA: TGTGCCACCAGTGATTACGGGACCGTCAAAAGCTCCTACAATGAGCAGTTCTTC. Its protein product is CATSDYGTVKSSYNEQFF.